Listed below are T cell receptor beta chains from one sample, sequenced in a study of response to subunit inactivated influenza vaccine. From the RT-PCR reads, TCRdb called clonotypes with MiXCR, one entry per CDR3 protein. The sample has approximately 530,000 distinct CDR3 sequences, less than 7.5% seen once; the top ten hold roughly 13%. The starting material was PBMCs from blood, obtained around 25 months after vaccination. The receptors originated from a man aged 50-75 years who received an inactivated influenza vaccine. Both conserved end residues are part of each CDR3. The D gene is left open where the match is weak. The listing skips clone size in some rows; elsewhere it reads once, few, many or a size class.

>TRBJ2-5|.|TRBV7-8|.
TGTGCCAGCAGCTCCGGGGGCCCAGGAGAGACCCAGTACTTC
CASSSGGPGETQYF
>TRBJ2-2|TRBD2|TRBV20-1|many
TGCAGTGCTAAGGGACTAGCGGGAGGGGCGAACACCGGGGAGCTGTTTTTT
CSAKGLAGGANTGELFF
>TRBJ2-3|TRBD1|TRBV9|.
TGTGCCAGCAGCGTAGACCGACAGGGACGCACAGATACGCAGTATTTT
CASSVDRQGRTDTQYF
>TRBJ2-7|TRBD1|TRBV12-3/TRBV12-4|.
TGTGCCAGCAACCAGGGACAGGGAATAGGGGAGCAGTACTTC
CASNQGQGIGEQYF
>TRBJ1-2|.|TRBV29-1|few
TGCAGCGTGGGGATTATCGGGAGCTATGGCTACACCTTC
CSVGIIGSYGYTF
>TRBJ2-5|.|TRBV7-2|.
TGTGCCAGCAGCCTCCAGGCAGCCGCCCAAGAGACCCAGTACTTC
CASSLQAAAQETQYF
>TRBJ2-5|.|TRBV11-2|.
TGTGCCAGCAGCTCCCCGACAGGGCAGGGGGGGCGGGAGACCCAGTACTTC
CASSSPTGQGGRETQYF
>TRBJ1-1|TRBD1|TRBV7-6|many
TGTGCCAGCAGCTCCGGGACAGGGGACTGGCGAGCTTTCTTT
CASSSGTGDWRAFF
>TRBJ2-6|.|TRBV2|many
TGTGCCAGCAGTCGACTGGTCTCTGGGGCCAACGTCCTGACTTTC
CASSRLVSGANVLTF
>TRBJ2-2|.|TRBV20-1|many
TGCAGTGCTAGAGATGTCCAGGGAACGAACACCGGGGAGCTGTTTTTT
CSARDVQGTNTGELFF
>TRBJ2-7|.|TRBV7-8|.
TGTGCCAGCACCTTTCTGGGGATCGGGTCCTACGAGCAGTACTTC
CASTFLGIGSYEQYF
>TRBJ2-1|TRBD2|TRBV6-2/TRBV6-3|many
TGTGCCAGCAGACCTCCAGCCGGGACTAGCGGGAGGGCTTCCTATGAGCAGTTCTTC
CASRPPAGTSGRASYEQFF
>TRBJ2-5|.|TRBV20-1|.
TGCAGTGCTAGAGACCCGGCCAGTCAAGAGACCCAGTACTTC
CSARDPASQETQYF
>TRBJ1-2|.|TRBV4-1|many
TGCGCCAGCAGCCAAAGGACGGCCTATGGCTACACCTTC
CASSQRTAYGYTF
>TRBJ2-5|.|TRBV20-1|few
TGCAGTGCTTGGCCGCAAGAGACCCAGTACTTC
CSAWPQETQYF
>TRBJ2-7|TRBD2|TRBV20-1|few
TGCAGTGTCCCTAGAGCGGGACGGAACGAGCAGTACTTC
CSVPRAGRNEQYF
>TRBJ2-7|TRBD2|TRBV6-1|.
TGTGCCAGCAGTGTCCTAGCGGGGGCCCCGGGGGAGCAGTACTTC
CASSVLAGAPGEQYF
>TRBJ2-3|.|TRBV4-1|many
TGCGCCAGCAGCCTTAGGGGCGGGGGCGGAAACCCAGATACGCAGTATTTT
CASSLRGGGGNPDTQYF
>TRBJ1-1|.|TRBV4-3|few
TGCGCCAGCAGCCAAGCCCACGGGGCCACTGAAGCTTTCTTT
CASSQAHGATEAFF
>TRBJ2-5|.|TRBV20-1|.
TGCAGTCCAAGGGGGAGGGAAGAGACCCAGTACTTC
CSPRGREETQYF
>TRBJ2-5|TRBD2|TRBV7-3|.
TGTGCCAGCAGCTTAGGGGCGGGAGCAGAAGAGACCCAGTACTTC
CASSLGAGAEETQYF
>TRBJ2-7|.|TRBV28|.
TGTGCCAGCAGTTTATGGGTCCCCAGCGGGTTATCCTACGAGCAGTACTTC
CASSLWVPSGLSYEQYF
>TRBJ2-7|TRBD2|TRBV6-2/TRBV6-3|.
TGTGCCAGCAGTCCGGGGACTAGCGGGGATCCCTACGAGCAGTACTTC
CASSPGTSGDPYEQYF
>TRBJ2-2|TRBD1|TRBV5-5|few
TGTGCCAGCAGCTGGGGACAGGAGAACACCGGGGAGCTGTTTTTT
CASSWGQENTGELFF
>TRBJ2-3|.|TRBV2|few
TGTGCCAGCAGTTTTCCGGGACTCAACATCCCAGATACGCAGTATTTT
CASSFPGLNIPDTQYF
>TRBJ2-1|TRBD2|TRBV4-3|many
TGCGCCAGCAGCCAAGACTCGACTAGCGGGGGGATGAATGAGCAGTTCTTC
CASSQDSTSGGMNEQFF
>TRBJ2-1|.|TRBV30|.
TGTGCCTGGAGTAGCACCGGAGGTAGCAATGAGCAGTTCTTC
CAWSSTGGSNEQFF
>TRBJ2-7|.|TRBV5-1|few
TGCGCCAGCATTCCAGGCCCAGGGGAGACCTACGAGCAGTACTTC
CASIPGPGETYEQYF
>TRBJ2-3|.|TRBV11-3|many
TGTGCCAGCAGCTTATCCCTTATAGACACGCAGTATTTT
CASSLSLIDTQYF